The present TCR beta chain was sequenced within a study of tissue T cells after allogeneic stem cell transplantation. TCRdb keeps only in-frame clones here, not all; method: immunoSEQ multiplex PCR. The sample has some 540 clones; 60% to 80% are singletons. Notes on this clone: What it recognizes is unknown. The genes and germline here are from mouse. The read terminates 1 residue before the CDR3 end, so the remaining end is supplied by the germline J gene.

Per germline, CDR1 NSQYPW and CDR2 LRSPGD (reference sequence). After removal of 1 base from V and 0 bases from J, the junction contained 4 bases not matched to a gene. The CDR3 covers 18 residues. Study outcomes and limitations: Within patients, tissue anatomy strongly shaped TCR repertoire composition. Only a limited share of tissue TCRs appeared in blood or spleen.

The sample was liver tissue. The V and J genes are TRBV1 and TRBJ2-5, with 13 bases that match TRBD2. The clonotype was recovered from a female BALB/c mouse in good health. Mouse strain MHC haplotype: H2-d. CDR3 amino acids: CTCSAAGLGGSNQDTQYF. The CDR3 DNA, read in part, is TGCACCTGCAGTGCAGCGGGACTGGGGGGGTCTAACCAAGACACCCAGTAC.